This T cell receptor (beta chain) was sequenced in a study of blood T cell repertoires in COVID-19. Turning to the study itself: Collection of acute and convalescent COVID-19 samples took place in the United States, Italy and Spain.

This CDR3 has 14 residues. Germline CDR1 reads SNHLY; CDR2 reads FYNNEI. Recovered Cohort 3 donors showed two negative PCRs, clearance, or symptom resolution. Original data processing: The authors estimated nucleated cell counts from reference gene primer amplification. This table comes from immunoSEQ multiplex PCR, and its TCRdb copy is limited to in-frame clones, with some not included. The D gene and trimming were derived from the DNA, and the V and J assignments and clone size from that table. In the table there are 250,000 to 350,000 clones, approximately 86% of which are singletons. This clone occurred a few times. The junction differs from germline at one of its ends, possibly a read error.

V and J are TRBV2 and TRBJ2-5; tentatively, D is TRBD2 (7 bases). The sequenced material came from PBMCs or T cells enriched from blood (not recorded which). The receptor was derived from a woman in her twenties or thirties who had recovered from COVID-19. CDR3 in amino acids: CASSRSVRTGGPDF. CDR3 sequence (DNA): TGTGCCAGCAGTAGGTCTGTCCGAACCGGGGGGCCGGACTTC.